This T cell receptor (beta chain) was obtained from a study of cytomegalovirus exposure and HLA in healthy donors. 60 Vbeta and 13 Jbeta primers were used in PCR. Libraries were prepared by immunoSEQ multiplex PCR; TCRdb keeps only in-frame clonotypes and omits some of them. The sample includes around 160,000 clones, approximately 80% of them seen just once. Germline CDR1 and CDR2: DFQATT and SNEGSKA (reference sequence). The CDR3 spans 11 residues. V was shortened by 3 bases and J by 3 bases, with 6 bases between the two germline ends. The genes are TRBV20-1 and TRBJ2-7; D remains ambiguous. This TCR derives from a middle-aged woman in good health and CMV-seropositive. Sequenced: PBMCs. CDR3 nucleotides: TGCAGTGCTAGCTACGGCTACGAGCAGTACTTC. Its protein product is CSASYGYEQYF.